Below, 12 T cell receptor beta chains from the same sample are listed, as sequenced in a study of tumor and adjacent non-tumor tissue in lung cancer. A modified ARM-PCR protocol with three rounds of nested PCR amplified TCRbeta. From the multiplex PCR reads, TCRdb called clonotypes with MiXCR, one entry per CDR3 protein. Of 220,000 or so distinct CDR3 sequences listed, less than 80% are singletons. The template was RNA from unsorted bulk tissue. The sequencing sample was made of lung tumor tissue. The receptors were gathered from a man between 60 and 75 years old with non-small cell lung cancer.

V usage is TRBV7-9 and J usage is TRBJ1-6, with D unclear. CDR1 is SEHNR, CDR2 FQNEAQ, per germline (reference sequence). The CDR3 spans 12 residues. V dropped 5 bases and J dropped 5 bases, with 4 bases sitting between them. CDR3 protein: CASSRDNSPLHF. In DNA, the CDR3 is TGTGCCAGCAGCCGCGATAATTCACCCCTCCACTTT. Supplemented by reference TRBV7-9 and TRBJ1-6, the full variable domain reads DTGVSQNPRHKITKRGQNVTFRCDPISEHNRLYWYRQTLGQGPEFLTYFQNEAQLEKSRLLSDRFSAERPKGSFSTLEIQRTEQGDSAMYLCASSRDNSPLHFGNGTRLTVT.

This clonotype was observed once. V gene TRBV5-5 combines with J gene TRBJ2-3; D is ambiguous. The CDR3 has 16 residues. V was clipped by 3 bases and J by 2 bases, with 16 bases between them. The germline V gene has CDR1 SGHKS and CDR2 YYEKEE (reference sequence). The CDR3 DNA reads TGTGCCAGCAGCTACCGAGGTCTACCGAACACAGATACGCAGTATTTT. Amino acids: CASSYRGLPNTDTQYF. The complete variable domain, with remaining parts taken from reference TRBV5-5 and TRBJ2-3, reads DAGVTQSPTHLIKTRGQQVTLRCSPISGHKSVSWYQQVLGQGPQFIFQYYEKEERGRGNFPDRFSARQFPNYSSELNVNALLLGDSALYLCASSYRGLPNTDTQYFGPGTRLTVL.

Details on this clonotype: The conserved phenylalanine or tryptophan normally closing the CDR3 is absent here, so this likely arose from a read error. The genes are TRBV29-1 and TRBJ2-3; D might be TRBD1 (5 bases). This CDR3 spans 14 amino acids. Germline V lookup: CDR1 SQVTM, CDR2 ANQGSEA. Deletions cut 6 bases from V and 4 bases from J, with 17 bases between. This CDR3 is CSVGQGRGPDTQYY. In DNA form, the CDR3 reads TGCAGCGTAGGGCAGGGTAGGGGCCCAGATACGCAGTATTAT.

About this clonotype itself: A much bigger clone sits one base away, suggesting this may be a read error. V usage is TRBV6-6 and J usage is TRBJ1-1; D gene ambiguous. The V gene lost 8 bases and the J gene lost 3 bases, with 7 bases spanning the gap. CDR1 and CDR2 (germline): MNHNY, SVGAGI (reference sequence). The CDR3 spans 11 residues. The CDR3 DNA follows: TGTGCCAGCCTTTGGGACACTGAAGCTTTCTTT. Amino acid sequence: CASLWDTEAFF.

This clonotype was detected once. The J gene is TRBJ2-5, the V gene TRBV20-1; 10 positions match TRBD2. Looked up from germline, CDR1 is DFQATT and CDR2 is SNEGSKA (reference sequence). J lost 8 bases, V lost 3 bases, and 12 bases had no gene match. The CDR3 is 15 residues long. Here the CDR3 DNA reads TGCAGTGCTAGTAGTCTAGCGGGAGTTCGTGATACCCAGTACTTC. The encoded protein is CSASSLAGVRDTQYF.

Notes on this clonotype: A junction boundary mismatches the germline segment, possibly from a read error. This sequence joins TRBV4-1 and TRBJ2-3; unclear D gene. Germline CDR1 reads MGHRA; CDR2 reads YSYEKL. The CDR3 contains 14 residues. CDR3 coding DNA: TGCTCCAGCAGCCAAACGGGCAACACGGATACGCAGTATTTT. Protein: CSSSQTGNTDTQYF.

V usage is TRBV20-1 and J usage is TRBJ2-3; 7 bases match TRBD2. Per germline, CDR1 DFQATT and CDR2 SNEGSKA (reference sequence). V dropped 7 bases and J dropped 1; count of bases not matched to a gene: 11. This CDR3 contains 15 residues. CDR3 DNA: TGCAGTGTCTCGGAGGGACTAACGCGCACAGATACGCAGTATTTT. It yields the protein CSVSEGLTRTDTQYF.

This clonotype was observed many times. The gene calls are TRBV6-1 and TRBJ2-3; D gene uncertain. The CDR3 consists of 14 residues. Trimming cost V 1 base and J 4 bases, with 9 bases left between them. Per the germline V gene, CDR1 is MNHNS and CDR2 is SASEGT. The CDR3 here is CASSEGIEADTQYF. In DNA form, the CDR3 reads TGTGCCAGCAGTGAAGGGATCGAGGCAGATACGCAGTATTTT.

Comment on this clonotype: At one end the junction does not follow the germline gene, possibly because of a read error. The CDR3, as DNA: TGTGCCAGCAGCTTAGGGGGAAGAGGCACCGGGGAGCTGTTTTTC. Translated: CASSLGGRGTGELFF. The chain recombines TRBV11-2 with TRBJ2-2, with D tentatively TRBD2 (5 bases). Germline CDR1 is SGHAT and CDR2 is FQNNGV. This CDR3 contains 15 residues.

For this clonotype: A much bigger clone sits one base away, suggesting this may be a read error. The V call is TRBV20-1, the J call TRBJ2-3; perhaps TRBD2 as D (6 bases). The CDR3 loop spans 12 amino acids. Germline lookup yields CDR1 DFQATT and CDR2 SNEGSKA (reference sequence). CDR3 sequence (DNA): TGTAGATTAGCGGAAGGTTCAGATACGAAGTATTTT. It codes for CRLAEGSDTKYF.

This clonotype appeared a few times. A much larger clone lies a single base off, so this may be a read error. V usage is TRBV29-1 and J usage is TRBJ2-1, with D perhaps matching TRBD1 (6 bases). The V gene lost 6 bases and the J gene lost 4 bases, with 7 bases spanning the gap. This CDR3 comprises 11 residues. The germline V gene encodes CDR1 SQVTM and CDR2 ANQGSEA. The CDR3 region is CSVTGYNEQFF. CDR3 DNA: TGCAGCGTAACAGGGTACAATGAGCAGTTCTTC.

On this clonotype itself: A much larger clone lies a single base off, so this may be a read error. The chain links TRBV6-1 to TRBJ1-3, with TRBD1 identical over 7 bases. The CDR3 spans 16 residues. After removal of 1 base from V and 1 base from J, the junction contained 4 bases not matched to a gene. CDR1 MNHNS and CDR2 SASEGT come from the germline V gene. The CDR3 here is CASSEVQGQSGNTIYF. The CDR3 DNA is TGTGCCAGCAGTGAAGTACAGGGGCAATCTGGAAACACCATATATTTT.